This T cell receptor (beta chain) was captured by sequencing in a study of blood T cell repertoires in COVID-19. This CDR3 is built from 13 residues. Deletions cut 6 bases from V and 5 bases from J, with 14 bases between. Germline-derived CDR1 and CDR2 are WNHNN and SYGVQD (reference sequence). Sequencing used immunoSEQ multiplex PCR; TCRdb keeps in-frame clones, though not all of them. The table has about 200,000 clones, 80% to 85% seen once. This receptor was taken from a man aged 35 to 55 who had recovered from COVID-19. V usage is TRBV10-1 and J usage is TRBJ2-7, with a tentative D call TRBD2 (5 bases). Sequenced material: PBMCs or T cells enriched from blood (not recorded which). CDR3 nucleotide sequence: TGCGCCAGCAGAGGTTCCGGGGTAGACGAGCAGTACTTC. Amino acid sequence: CASRGSGVDEQYF.